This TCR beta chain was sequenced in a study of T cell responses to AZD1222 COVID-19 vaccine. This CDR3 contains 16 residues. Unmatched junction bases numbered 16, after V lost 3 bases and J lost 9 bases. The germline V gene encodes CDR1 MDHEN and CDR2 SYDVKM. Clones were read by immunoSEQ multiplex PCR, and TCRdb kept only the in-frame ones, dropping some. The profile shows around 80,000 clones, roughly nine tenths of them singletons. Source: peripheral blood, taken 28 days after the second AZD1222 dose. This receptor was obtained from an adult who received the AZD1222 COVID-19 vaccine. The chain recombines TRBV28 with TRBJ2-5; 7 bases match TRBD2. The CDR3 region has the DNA TGTGCCAGCAGTTTGGCCGGCTCGAGCGGGGCCCGGGCCCAGTACTTC. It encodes CASSLAGSSGARAQYF.